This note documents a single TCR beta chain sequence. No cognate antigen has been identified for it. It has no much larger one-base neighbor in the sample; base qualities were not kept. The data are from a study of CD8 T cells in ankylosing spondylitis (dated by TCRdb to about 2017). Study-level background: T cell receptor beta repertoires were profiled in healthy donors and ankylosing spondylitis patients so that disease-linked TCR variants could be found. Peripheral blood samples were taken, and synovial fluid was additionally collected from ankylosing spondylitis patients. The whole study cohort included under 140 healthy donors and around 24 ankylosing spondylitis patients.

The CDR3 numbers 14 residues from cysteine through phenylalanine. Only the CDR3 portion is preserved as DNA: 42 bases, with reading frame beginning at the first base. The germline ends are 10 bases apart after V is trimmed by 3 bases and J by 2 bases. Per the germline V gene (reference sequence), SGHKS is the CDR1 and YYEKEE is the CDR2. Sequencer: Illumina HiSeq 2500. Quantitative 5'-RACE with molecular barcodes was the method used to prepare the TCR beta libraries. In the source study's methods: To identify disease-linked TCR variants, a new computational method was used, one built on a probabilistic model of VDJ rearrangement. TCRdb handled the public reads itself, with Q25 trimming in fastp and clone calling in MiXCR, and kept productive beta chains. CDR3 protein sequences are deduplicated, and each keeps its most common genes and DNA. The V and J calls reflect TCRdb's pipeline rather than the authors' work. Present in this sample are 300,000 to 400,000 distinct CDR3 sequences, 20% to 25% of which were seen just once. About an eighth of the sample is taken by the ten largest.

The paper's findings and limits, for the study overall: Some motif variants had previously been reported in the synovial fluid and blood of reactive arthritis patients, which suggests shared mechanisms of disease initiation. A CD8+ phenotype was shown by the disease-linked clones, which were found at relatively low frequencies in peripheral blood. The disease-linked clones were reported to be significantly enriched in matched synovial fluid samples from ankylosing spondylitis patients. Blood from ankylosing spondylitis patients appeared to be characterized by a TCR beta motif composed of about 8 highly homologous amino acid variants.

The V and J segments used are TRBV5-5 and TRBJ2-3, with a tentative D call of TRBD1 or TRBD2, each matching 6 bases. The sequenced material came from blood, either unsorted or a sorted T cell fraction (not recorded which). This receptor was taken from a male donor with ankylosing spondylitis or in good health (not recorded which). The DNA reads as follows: TGTGCCAGCAGCTACCGGGGGCCCACAGATACGCAGTATTTT. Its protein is CASSYRGPTDTQYF.